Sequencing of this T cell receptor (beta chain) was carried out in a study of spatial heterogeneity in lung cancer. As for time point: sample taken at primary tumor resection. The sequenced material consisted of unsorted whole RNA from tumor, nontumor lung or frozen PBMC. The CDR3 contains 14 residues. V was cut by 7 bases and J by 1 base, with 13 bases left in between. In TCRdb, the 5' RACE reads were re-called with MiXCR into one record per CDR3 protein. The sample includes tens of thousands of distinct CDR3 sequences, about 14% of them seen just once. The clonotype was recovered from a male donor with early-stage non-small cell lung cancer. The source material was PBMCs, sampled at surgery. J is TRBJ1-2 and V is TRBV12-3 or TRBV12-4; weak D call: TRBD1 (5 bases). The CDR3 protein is CASTMGRLNYGYTF. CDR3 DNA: TGTGCCAGCACTATGGGACGGCTTAACTATGGCTACACCTTC.